These 23 T cell receptor beta chains were sequenced from one sample in a study of T cells expressing NK-cell markers. TCRdb re-called the 5' RACE reads; every CDR3 protein appears as one record, without DNA. The listing records some 450,000 distinct CDR3 sequences. The sample was blood T cells: a sorted CD56 or NKG2C T cell subset, CD4+ or CD8+ T cells, or bulk PBMC T cells (not recorded which). These receptor sequences come from a woman between 18 and 70 years old in good health.

This chain joins TRBV20-1 and TRBJ1-1. Germline V gene data show CDR1 as DFQATT and CDR2 as SNEGSKA (reference sequence). The CDR3 is 13 residues long. The CDR3: CSARDSLTNGAFF.

The chain has TRBV20-1 and TRBJ2-7; TCRdb proposes TRBD2, but this gene call is untestable without DNA. The CDR3 length is 13 residues. Germline assignment: CDR1 DFQATT and CDR2 SNEGSKA (reference sequence). This CDR3 reads CSAIETSGYEQYF.

CDR3 region: CASSFGQTVRHGEQFF. The chain employs TRBV6-5 and TRBJ2-1; TCRdb reports TRBD1, a call that lacks DNA to check it against. This CDR3 comprises 16 residues. The V gene's germline CDR1 is MNHEY and CDR2 SVGAGI.

The gene calls are TRBV29-1 and TRBJ2-4. Germline CDR1 SQVTM, CDR2 ANQGSEA. The CDR3 is 12 amino acids. CDR3 sequence: CSVQLRKNIQYF.

The CDR3: CASSLVWETQYF. V usage is TRBV7-2 and J usage is TRBJ2-5. Germline CDR1 reads SGHTA; CDR2 reads FQGNSA. The CDR3 length is 12 residues.

This chain connects TRBV5-1 to TRBJ2-3; TCRdb lists TRBD2, though no DNA is available to test this call. From germline, CDR1 is SGHRS and CDR2 YFSETQ. This CDR3 spans 14 amino acids. The CDR3 here is CASSERGGADTQYF.

The gene calls are TRBV5-1 and TRBJ2-5; TCRdb's D gene call, TRBD1, goes unchecked for lack of DNA. CDR1 SGHRS and CDR2 YFSETQ come from the germline V gene. This CDR3 region has 15 residues. CDR3 region: CASSFGRGAQETQYF.

The V call is TRBV29-1, the J call TRBJ2-1; TCRdb gives TRBD1 as the D gene, but with no DNA this cannot be confirmed. From germline, CDR1 is SQVTM and CDR2 ANQGSEA. The CDR3 loop spans 13 amino acids. Here the CDR3 reads CSGRGQVPNEQFF.

CDR3 sequence: CASSELGRLAEAFF. The V and J genes are TRBV10-2 and TRBJ1-1. CDR1 WSHSY and CDR2 SAAADI come from the germline V gene. The CDR3 totals 14 residues.

The rearrangement joins TRBV7-2 to TRBJ1-2; TCRdb reports TRBD1, a call that lacks DNA to check it against. Germline lookup yields CDR1 SGHTA and CDR2 FQGNSA. The CDR3 length is 16 residues. The CDR3 is CASSRFGQERNYGYTF. Full variable domain (missing parts from reference TRBV7-2 and TRBJ1-2): GAGVSQSPSNKVTEKGKDVELRCDPISGHTALYWYRQSLGQGLEFLIYFQGNSAPDKSGLPSDRFSAERTGGSVSTLTIQRTQQEDSAVYLCASSRFGQERNYGYTFGSGTRLTVV.

The V gene is TRBV6-5, the J gene TRBJ2-3; the TRBD1 assignment by TCRdb is unverifiable without DNA. Germline V gene data show CDR1 as MNHEY and CDR2 as SVGAGI. The CDR3 sequence is 15 residues long. CDR3 residues: CASSLGTGVTDTQYF.

V usage is TRBV12-3 or TRBV12-4 and J usage is TRBJ1-1; TCRdb's D gene call, TRBD1, goes unchecked for lack of DNA. This CDR3 contains 13 residues. CDR3: CASRSGDRTEAFF.

J is TRBJ2-3 and V is TRBV6-1; absent DNA, TCRdb's TRBD1 call cannot be checked. The germline V gene encodes CDR1 MNHNS and CDR2 SASEGT. The CDR3 is made up of 15 amino acids. CDR3 sequence reads: CASNPTGGLSDTQYF.

This rearrangement joins TRBV3-1 to TRBJ2-5; TCRdb names TRBD2, which stays unverified in the absence of DNA. Germline V gives CDR1 LGHDT, CDR2 YNNKEL (reference sequence). This CDR3 region has 15 residues. The chain's CDR3 is CASSQPGTSEETQYF.

The chain recombines TRBV6-2 or TRBV6-3 with TRBJ1-1. The CDR3 is 16 amino acids. Per germline, CDR1 MNHEY and CDR2 SVGEGT. The CDR3 is CASSYSYDTRGTEAFF.

V gene TRBV6-5 combines with J gene TRBJ2-1; TCRdb picks TRBD1, but there is no DNA to check that call. Germline values: CDR1 MNHEY, CDR2 SVGAGI. This CDR3 is 16 amino acids long. The chain's CDR3 is CASSSQGAAGYNEQFF.

The chain links TRBV12-3 or TRBV12-4 to TRBJ2-1. The CDR3 has 14 residues. CDR3: CASTGGGSYNEQFF.

The chain employs TRBV7-2 and TRBJ1-1; TCRdb reports TRBD1, a call that lacks DNA to check it against. This CDR3 comprises 12 residues. The V gene's germline CDR1 is SGHTA and CDR2 FQGNSA. The CDR3 loop reads CVSSPRQGWGFF.

V usage is TRBV20-1 and J usage is TRBJ1-2; the D gene TCRdb calls, TRBD1, cannot be checked with no DNA. Germline V gives CDR1 DFQATT, CDR2 SNEGSKA (reference sequence). The CDR3 totals 12 residues. The CDR3 reads CSAREGAWGYTF.

V gene TRBV28 combines with J gene TRBJ2-7. CDR1 is MDHEN and CDR2 is SYDVKM in the germline V gene. This CDR3 comprises 14 residues. CDR3 amino acids: CASSLLRQVYEQYF.

This chain joins TRBV5-1 and TRBJ2-1; TCRdb selects TRBD2, and the lack of DNA leaves this call unchecked. The CDR3 is 14 amino acids. Germline V gene lookup returns CDR1 SGHRS and CDR2 YFSETQ. The CDR3 protein is CASSFGGEGNEQFF.

Here the CDR3 reads CSATPGQDTKETQYF. The chain joins TRBV20-1 to TRBJ2-5; TCRdb's assignment of TRBD1 cannot be checked, as there is no DNA. The CDR3 has 15 residues. Germline CDR1 reads DFQATT; CDR2 reads SNEGSKA (reference sequence).

The chain has TRBV7-9 and TRBJ1-5. Germline-derived CDR1 and CDR2 are SEHNR and FQNEAQ (reference sequence). The CDR3 spans 14 residues. CDR3 in amino acids: CASSLQDSNQPQHF.